This TCR beta chain stems from a study of blood T cell repertoires in COVID-19. This table comes from immunoSEQ multiplex PCR, and its TCRdb copy is limited to in-frame clones, with some not included. The sample has 15,000 or so clones; 80% to 90% are singletons. Specimen: peripheral blood. This receptor was taken from a human donor in a cohort sampled during active COVID-19.

The CDR3 is CASSLARGQSYEQYF. In nucleotides, the CDR3 is TGTGCCAGCAGCTTAGCGCGGGGGCAGTCCTACGAGCAGTACTTC. V and J are TRBV7-9 and TRBJ2-7, with D tentatively TRBD2 (7 bases). The length of the CDR3 is 15 residues. Trimming shortened V by 0 bases and J by 1 base, and 10 bases separated the two germline ends. Germline CDR1 and CDR2: SEHNR and FQNEAQ (reference sequence).